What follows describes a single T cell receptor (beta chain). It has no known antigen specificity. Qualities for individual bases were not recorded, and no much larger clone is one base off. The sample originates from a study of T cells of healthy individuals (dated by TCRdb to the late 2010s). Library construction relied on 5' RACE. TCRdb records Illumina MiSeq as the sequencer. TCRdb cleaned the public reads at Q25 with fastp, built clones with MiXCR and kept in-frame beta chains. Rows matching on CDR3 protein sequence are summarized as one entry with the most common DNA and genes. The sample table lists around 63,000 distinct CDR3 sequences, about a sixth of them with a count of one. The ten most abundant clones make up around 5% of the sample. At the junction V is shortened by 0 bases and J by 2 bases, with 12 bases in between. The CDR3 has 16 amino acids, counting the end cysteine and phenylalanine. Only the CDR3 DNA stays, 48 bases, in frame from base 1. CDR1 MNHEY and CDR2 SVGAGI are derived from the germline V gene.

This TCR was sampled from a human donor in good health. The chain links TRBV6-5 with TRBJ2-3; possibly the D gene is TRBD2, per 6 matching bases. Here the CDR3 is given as CASSYSPSGDTDTQYF. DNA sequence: TGTGCCAGCAGTTACTCGCCGTCGGGGGACACAGATACGCAGTATTTT.